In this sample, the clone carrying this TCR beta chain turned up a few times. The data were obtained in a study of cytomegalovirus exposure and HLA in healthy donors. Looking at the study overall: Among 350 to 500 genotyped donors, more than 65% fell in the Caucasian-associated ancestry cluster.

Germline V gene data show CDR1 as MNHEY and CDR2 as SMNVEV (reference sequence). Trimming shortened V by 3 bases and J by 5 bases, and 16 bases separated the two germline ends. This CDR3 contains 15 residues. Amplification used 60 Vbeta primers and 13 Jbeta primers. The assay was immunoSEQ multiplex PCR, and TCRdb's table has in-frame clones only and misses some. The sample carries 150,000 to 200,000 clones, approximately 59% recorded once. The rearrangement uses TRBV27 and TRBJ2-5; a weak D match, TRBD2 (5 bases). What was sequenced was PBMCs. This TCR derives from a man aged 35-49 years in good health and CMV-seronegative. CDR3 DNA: TGTGCCAGCAGTTTTTCACTAGGATCCCGGGAGACCCAGTACTTC. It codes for CASSFSLGSRETQYF.